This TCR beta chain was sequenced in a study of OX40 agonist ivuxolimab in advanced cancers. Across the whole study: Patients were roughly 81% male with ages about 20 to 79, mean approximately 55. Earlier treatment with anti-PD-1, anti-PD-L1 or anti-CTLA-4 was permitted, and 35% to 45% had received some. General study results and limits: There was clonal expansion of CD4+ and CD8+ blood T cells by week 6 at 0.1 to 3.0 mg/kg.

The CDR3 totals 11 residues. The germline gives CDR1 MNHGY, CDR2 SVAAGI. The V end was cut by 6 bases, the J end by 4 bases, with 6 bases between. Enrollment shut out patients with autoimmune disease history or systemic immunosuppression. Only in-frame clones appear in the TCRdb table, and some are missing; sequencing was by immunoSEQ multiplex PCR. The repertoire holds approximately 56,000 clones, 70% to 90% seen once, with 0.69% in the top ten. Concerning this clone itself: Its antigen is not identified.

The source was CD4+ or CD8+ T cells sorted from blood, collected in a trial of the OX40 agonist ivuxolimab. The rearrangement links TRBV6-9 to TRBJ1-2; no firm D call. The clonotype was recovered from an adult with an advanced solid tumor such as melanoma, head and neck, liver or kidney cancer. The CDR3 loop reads CASRAFYGYTF. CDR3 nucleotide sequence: TGTGCCAGCAGGGCCTTCTATGGCTACACCTTC.